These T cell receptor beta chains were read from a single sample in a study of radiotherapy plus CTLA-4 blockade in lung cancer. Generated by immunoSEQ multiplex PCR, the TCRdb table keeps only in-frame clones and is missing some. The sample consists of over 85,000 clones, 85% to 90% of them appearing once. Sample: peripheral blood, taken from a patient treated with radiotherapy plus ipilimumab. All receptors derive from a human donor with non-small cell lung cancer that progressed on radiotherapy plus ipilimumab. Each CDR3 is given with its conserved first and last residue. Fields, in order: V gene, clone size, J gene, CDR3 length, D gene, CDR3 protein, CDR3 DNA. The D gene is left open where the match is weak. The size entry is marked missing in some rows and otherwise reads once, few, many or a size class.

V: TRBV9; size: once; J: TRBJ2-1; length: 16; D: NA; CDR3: CASSGSGGQTYNEQFF; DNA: TGTGCCAGCAGCGGAAGCGGAGGACAGACGTACAATGAGCAGTTCTTC
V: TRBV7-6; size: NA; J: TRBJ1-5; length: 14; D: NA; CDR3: CASSLGPSDQPQHF; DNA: TGTGCCAGCAGCTTAGGCCCCAGCGATCAGCCCCAGCATTTT
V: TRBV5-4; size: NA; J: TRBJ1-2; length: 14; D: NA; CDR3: CASSLGQSDYGYTF; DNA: TGTGCCAGCAGCTTGGGACAGTCGGACTATGGCTACACCTTC
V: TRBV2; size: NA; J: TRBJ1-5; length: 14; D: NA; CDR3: CASSEQSSNQPQHF; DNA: TGTGCCAGCAGTGAACAGTCTAGCAATCAGCCCCAGCATTTT
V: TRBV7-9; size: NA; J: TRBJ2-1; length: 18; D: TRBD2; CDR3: CASSLLAGGWSSYNEQFF; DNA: TGTGCCAGCAGCTTACTAGCGGGAGGTTGGAGCTCCTACAATGAGCAGTTCTTC
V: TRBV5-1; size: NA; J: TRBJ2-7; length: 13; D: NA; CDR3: CASSLSQGYEQYF; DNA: TGCGCCAGCAGCTTGTCACAGGGTTACGAGCAGTACTTC
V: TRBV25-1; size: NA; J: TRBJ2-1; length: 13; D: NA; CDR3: CASSDQPSGQQFF; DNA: TGTGCCAGCAGTGATCAACCATCGGGACAGCAGTTCTTC
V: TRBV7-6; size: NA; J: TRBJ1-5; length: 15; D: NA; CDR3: CASSLCWGGGWPQHF; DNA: TGTGCCAGCAGCTTATGCTGGGGAGGGGGTTGGCCCCAGCATTTT
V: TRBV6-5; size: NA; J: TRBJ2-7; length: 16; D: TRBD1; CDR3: CASSYRIDRAAHEQYF; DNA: TGTGCCAGCAGTTATCGTATCGACAGGGCGGCCCACGAGCAGTACTTC
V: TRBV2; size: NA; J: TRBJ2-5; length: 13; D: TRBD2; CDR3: CASSGAGGGTQYF; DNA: TGTGCCAGCAGTGGGGCGGGAGGGGGGACCCAGTACTTC
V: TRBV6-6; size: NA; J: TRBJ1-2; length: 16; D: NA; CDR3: CASSYSTTSRDYGYTF; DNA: TGTGCCAGCAGTTACTCGACCACGTCCCGAGACTATGGCTACACCTTC
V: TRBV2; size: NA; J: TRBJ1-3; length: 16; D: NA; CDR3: CASSLAGSLSGNTIYF; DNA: TGTGCCAGCAGTTTAGCAGGAAGCCTCTCTGGAAACACCATATATTTT
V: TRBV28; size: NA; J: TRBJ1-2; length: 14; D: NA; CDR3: CASSSGGRGNGYTF; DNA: TGTGCCAGCAGTTCCGGCGGCAGGGGCAATGGCTACACCTTC
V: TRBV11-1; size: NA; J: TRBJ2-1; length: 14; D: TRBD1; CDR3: CASHNDRGKNEQFF; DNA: TGTGCCAGCCATAATGACAGGGGGAAGAATGAGCAGTTCTTC
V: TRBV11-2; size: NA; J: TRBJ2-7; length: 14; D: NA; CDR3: CASNGDPGSYEQYF; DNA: TGTGCCAGCAACGGGGACCCCGGGAGTTACGAGCAGTACTTC
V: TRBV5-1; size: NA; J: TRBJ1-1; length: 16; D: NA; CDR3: CASSLVGGRSGTEAFF; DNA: TGCGCCAGCAGCTTGGTCGGGGGTAGGAGCGGCACTGAAGCTTTCTTT
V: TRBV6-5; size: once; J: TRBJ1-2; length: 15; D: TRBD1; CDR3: CASSPLQQGATGYTF; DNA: TGTGCCAGCAGTCCGCTACAACAGGGGGCAACTGGCTACACCTTC
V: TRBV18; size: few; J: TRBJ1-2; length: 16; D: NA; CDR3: CASSPQEQGTLRGYTF; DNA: TGTGCCAGCTCACCACAGGAGCAGGGAACGCTCCGGGGCTACACCTTC
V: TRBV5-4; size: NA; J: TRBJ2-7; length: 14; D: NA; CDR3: CASSLPGTNYEQYF; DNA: TGTGCCAGCAGCCTACCCGGGACAAACTACGAGCAGTACTTC
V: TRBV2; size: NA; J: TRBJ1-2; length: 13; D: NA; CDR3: CASPFGLGYGYTF; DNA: TGTGCCAGCCCTTTCGGATTAGGCTATGGCTACACCTTC
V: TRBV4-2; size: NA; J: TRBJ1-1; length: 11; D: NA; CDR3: CASSQDAGAFF; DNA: TGTGCCAGCAGCCAAGATGCGGGCGCTTTCTTT
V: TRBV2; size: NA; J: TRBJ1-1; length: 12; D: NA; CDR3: CASTGDGLEAFF; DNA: TGTGCCAGCACAGGGGACGGATTAGAAGCTTTCTTT
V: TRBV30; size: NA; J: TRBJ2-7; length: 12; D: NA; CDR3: CAWSSSGLSQYF; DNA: TGTGCCTGGAGTTCTTCGGGACTCAGCCAGTACTTC
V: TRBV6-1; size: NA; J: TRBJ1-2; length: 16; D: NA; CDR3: CASSEEGLRANYGYTF; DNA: TGTGCCAGCAGTGAAGAGGGTTTACGGGCCAACTATGGCTACACCTTC
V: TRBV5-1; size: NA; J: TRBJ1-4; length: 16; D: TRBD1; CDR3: CASSDKQGQGREKLFF; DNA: TGCGCCAGCAGCGATAAACAGGGACAGGGTAGAGAAAAACTGTTTTTT
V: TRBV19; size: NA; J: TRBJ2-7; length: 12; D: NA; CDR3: CATTAGSYEQYF; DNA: TGTGCCACCACAGCGGGTTCCTACGAGCAGTACTTC
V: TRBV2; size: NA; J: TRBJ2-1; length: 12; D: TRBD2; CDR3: CASRLTSGNGFF; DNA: TGTGCCAGCAGGTTGACTAGCGGGAATGGGTTCTTC